This TCR beta chain was observed in a study of T cells in Graves' hyperthyroidism and ophthalmopathy. At the level of the study: Specimen type is peripheral blood, collected at initial diagnosis prior to any treatment. Overall study results and limits: In the blood, most expanded thyroid clonotypes above 0.001 appeared as well.

From RNA transcripts, TCR beta CDR3 regions were amplified. The HTBI set primed first-round TCR CDR3 RT-PCR. TCRdb reprocessed the multiplex PCR reads with MiXCR, giving one entry per CDR3 protein. The table includes approximately 720,000 distinct CDR3 sequences, about 19% detected once. Thyroid ultrasound and orbital computed tomography, with clinical symptoms and serum thyroxine and TRAb, informed diagnoses. The PBMCs studied were ones that came from 8 to 10 ml fresh peripheral blood. This clonotype was seen once. The antigen is undetermined. Trimming removed 2 bases from V and 5 bases from J; junction bases left unmatched: 3. Germline CDR1 KGHSH, CDR2 LQKENI. The CDR3 spans 14 residues.

The TCR originated in a woman aged 50 to 60 with Graves' hyperthyroidism that later progressed to Graves' ophthalmopathy. Sequenced input: blood. This sequence joins TRBV18 and TRBJ1-5, with 7 bases identical to TRBD1. The CDR3 here is CASSPEGGHQPQHF. In nucleotides, the CDR3 is TGTGCCAGCTCACCAGAAGGGGGCCATCAGCCCCAGCATTTT.